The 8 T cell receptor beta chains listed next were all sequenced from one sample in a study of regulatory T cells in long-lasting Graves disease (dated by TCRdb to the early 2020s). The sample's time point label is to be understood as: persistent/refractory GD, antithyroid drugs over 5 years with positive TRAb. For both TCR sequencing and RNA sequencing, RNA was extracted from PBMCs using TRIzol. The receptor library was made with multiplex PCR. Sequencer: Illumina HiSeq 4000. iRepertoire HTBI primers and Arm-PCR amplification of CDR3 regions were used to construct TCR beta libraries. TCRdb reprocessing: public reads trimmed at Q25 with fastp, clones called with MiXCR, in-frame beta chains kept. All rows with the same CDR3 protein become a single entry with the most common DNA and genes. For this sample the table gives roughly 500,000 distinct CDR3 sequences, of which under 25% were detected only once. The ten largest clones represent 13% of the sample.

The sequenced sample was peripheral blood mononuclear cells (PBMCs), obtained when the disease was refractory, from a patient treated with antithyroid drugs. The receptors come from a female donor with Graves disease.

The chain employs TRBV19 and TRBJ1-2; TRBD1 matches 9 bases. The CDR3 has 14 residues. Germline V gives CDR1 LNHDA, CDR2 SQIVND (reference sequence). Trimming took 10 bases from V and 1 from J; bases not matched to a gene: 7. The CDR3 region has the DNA TGTGCCACCGAAGACAGGGGGTTTAACTATGGCTACACCTTC. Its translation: CATEDRGFNYGYTF.

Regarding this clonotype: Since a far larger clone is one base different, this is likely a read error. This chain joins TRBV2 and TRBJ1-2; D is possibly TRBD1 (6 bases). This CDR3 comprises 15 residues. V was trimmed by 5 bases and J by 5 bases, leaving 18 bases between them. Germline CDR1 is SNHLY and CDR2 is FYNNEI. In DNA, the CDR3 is TGTGCCAGCAGTTTCCCCCACAGGGCCGGGTATGGCTACACCTTC. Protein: CASSFPHRAGYGYTF.

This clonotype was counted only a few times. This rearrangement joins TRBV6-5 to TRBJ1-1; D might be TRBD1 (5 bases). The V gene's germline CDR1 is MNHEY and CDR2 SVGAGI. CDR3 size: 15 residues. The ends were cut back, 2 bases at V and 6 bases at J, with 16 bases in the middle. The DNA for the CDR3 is TGTGCCAGCAGTTACGACGCAGGGACTCCCGCTGAAGCTTTCTTT. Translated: CASSYDAGTPAEAFF.

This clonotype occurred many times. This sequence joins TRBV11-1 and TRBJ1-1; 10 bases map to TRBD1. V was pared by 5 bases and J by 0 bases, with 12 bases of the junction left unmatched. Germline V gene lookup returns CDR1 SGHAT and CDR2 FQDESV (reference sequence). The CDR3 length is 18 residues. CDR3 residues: CASSPDRDRGPMNTEAFF. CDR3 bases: TGTGCCAGCAGCCCGGACCGGGACAGGGGACCCATGAACACTGAAGCTTTCTTT.

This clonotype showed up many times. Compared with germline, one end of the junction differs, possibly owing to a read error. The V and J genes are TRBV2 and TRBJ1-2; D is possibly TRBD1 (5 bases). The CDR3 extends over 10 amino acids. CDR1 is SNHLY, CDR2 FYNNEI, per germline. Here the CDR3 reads CASSLREPAF. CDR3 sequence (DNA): TGTGCCAGCAGTCTCAGGGAGCCCGCCTTC.

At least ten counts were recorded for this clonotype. CDR3 loop: CASSLLPGGTEAFF. CDR3 nucleotide sequence: TGTGCCAGCAGCCTCCTTCCCGGGGGCACTGAAGCTTTCTTT. The chain is built from TRBV28 and TRBJ1-1, with D possibly being TRBD1 (5 bases). The germline CDR1 and CDR2 sequences are MDHEN and SYDVKM. The CDR3 contains 14 residues. Trimming cost V 6 bases and J 4 bases, with 15 bases left between them.

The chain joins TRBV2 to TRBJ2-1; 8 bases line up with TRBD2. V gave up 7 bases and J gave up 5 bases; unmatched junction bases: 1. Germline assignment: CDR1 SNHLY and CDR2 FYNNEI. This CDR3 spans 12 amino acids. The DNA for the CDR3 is TGTGCCAGCAATAGCGGGAACAATGAGCAGTTCTTC. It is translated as CASNSGNNEQFF. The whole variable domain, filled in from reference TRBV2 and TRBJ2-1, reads EPEVTQTPSHQVTQMGQEVILRCVPISNHLYFYWYRQILGQKVEFLVSFYNNEISEKSEIFDDQFSVERPDGSNFTLKIRSTKLEDSAMYFCASNSGNNEQFFGPGTRLTVL.

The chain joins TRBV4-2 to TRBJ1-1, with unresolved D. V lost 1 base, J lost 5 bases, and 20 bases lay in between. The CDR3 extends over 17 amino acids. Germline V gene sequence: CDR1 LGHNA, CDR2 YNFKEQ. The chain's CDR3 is CASSQVVRKAEGTEAFF. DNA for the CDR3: TGTGCCAGCAGCCAAGTCGTACGAAAAGCCGAGGGAACTGAAGCTTTCTTT.